This T cell receptor (beta chain) emerged from a study of cytomegalovirus exposure and HLA in healthy donors. The PCR used 60 Vbeta and 13 Jbeta primers. TCRdb's table, derived via immunoSEQ multiplex PCR, lists solely in-frame clones and lacks some. The table shows about 170,000 clones, with approximately 70% occurring only once. The CDR3 is 14 amino acids. Germline CDR1 and CDR2: MNHEY and SVGAGI. Trimming removed 2 bases at V and 7 bases at J, with 13 bases between. This sequence originates from a young woman in good health and CMV-seropositive. What was sequenced was PBMCs. The chain couples TRBV6-5 to TRBJ2-3, with D perhaps TRBD1 (5 bases). The chain's CDR3 is CASSYRQGRNTQYF. CDR3 coding DNA: TGTGCCAGCAGTTACCGGCAGGGCAGGAATACGCAGTATTTT.